Here is one T cell receptor beta chain with its context. As yet, its antigen is unknown. This sample is drawn from a study of shared clonotypes between healthy human individuals. Naive CD8 isolation took CD45RO-negative cells positively selected for CCR7 and excluded terminally differentiated effector memory CD45RA+ cells. Original handling: Filtering of immunoSEQ junctional sequences could not match full-length read filtering. Sequencing was performed with immunoSEQ multiplex PCR; in TCRdb, only in-frame clones are kept and a portion is missing. The V and J calls and clone size were taken over from that table, and D and trimming were inferred from the DNA. The sample includes under 2,000,000 clones, just under 95% of them seen just once. Study observations and caveats: Naive subsets usually exceeded memory subsets in estimated richness. Despite large depth, sorted-subset datasets appeared incompletely sequenced.

After removal of 4 bases from V and 6 bases from J, the junction contained 13 bases not matched to a gene. CDR1 and CDR2 (germline): SEHNR, FQNEAQ (reference sequence). The CDR3 covers 16 residues. This chain uses TRBV7-9 with TRBJ2-7; 9 bases are a match to TRBD1. The source is a man between 18 and 29 years old in good health. Input material: naive CD8+ T cells sorted from blood. DNA of the CDR3: TGTGCCAGCAGCTCAATCAGCGGGACAGGGTCTGGCGAGCAGTACTTC. Translating gives CASSSISGTGSGEQYF.